This T cell receptor (beta chain) was recovered during a study of T-cell memory formation after mild COVID-19. Study-level information: TCR clusters largely stayed donor specific. Study findings and constraints: Clones contracting day 15 to 85 were balanced CD4/CD8; later expanders leaned CD4+. Memory from before infection featured some responding clones, which suggests cross-reactive memory joined.

This clonotype was counted a single time. Its antigen remains unidentified. 5'RACE, which relied on constant-segment primers, yielded TCR alpha and TCR beta cDNA libraries carrying sample barcodes and UMIs. TCRdb called the 5' RACE reads again in MiXCR, with one record for every CDR3 protein. The sample has more than 350,000 distinct CDR3 sequences; around a fifth are singletons. V was trimmed by 8 bases and J by 4 bases, leaving 13 bases between them. CDR1 and CDR2 (germline): MNHEY, SVGEGT. This CDR3 has 13 amino acids. The sequencing input was PBMCs or a T cell subset sorted from them (not recorded which). V usage is TRBV6-2 or TRBV6-3 and J usage is TRBJ2-3, with D uncertain. The sequence came from an adult woman who had mild COVID-19 (a few samples of this study predate the infection). Cell type and time point are not known. Here the CDR3 reads CASSPGQPDTQYF. In DNA, the CDR3 is TGTGCCAGCTCCCCTGGTCAGCCAGATACGCAGTATTTT.